This T cell receptor beta chain is drawn from a study of vaccination and CD4 T cells after COVID-19. In the study overall: Six males and four females constituted the convalescent cohort, two of whom were Hispanic. Drawing of post-COVID samples took place a median roughly 100 days after diagnosis (range 35 to 161).

V lost 5 bases and J lost 9, with 17 bases in between. CDR1 and CDR2 from the germline V gene are SGHTA and FQGNSA. The CDR3 is made up of 14 amino acids. Treatment here: roughly ten-day PBMC culture with coronavirus spike peptide pools or control peptides (ViraFEST assay). Researchers collected the unexposed donor's CD4+ T cells before the COVID-19 pandemic (2011-2018). With peptide pools, ViraFEST first expanded antigen-specific T cells and afterwards sequenced their TCRs. For this clonotype: Its antigen is currently unknown.

The Oncomine TCR Beta short-read assay was applied to DNA of cultured CD4+ T cells. Genomic DNA was taken out of cultured CD4+ T cells by extraction. TCRdb itself ran the PCR reads through MiXCR, one entry per CDR3 protein. The repertoire consists of several thousand distinct CDR3 sequences, with 41% occurring once and the leading ten covering 28%. Sequences were obtained from CD4+ T cells from blood, cultured in vitro. The clonotype originates from a human donor in good health. The V call is TRBV7-2, the J call TRBJ1-5; a weak D match, TRBD1 (6 bases). The CDR3 nucleotides are TGTGCCAGCAGCCCGACAGGCCCTACAAGGCCCCAGCATTTT. The encoded protein is CASSPTGPTRPQHF.